The 18 T cell receptor beta chains listed next were all sequenced from one sample in a study of cytomegalovirus exposure and HLA in healthy donors. The PCR contained 60 Vbeta and 13 Jbeta primers. TCRdb's copy holds only in-frame clones and misses some; the assay was immunoSEQ multiplex PCR. This table has about 120,000 clones, 81% appearing once. The sequenced sample was PBMCs. Receptors originate from a middle-aged woman in good health and CMV-seronegative.

J is TRBJ1-1 and V is TRBV27; D is uncertain. V lost 6 bases to trimming and J lost 5 bases, with 13 bases between them. Germline V gene sequence: CDR1 MNHEY, CDR2 SMNVEV (reference sequence). The CDR3 has 13 amino acids. The CDR3 region has the DNA TGTGCCAGCAGCCCCTTAATAGCGACTGAAGCTTTCTTT. This sequence encodes CASSPLIATEAFF.

This clone was seen only a few times. The rearrangement links TRBV10-1 to TRBJ1-1, with D uncertain. V shed 6 bases and J shed 2 bases, with 7 bases lying between them. Germline CDR1 and CDR2: WNHNN and SYGVQD (reference sequence). This CDR3 region has 12 residues. The CDR3 region has the DNA TGCGCCAGCAGCCGCGGAAACACTGAAGCTTTCTTT. This translates into CASSRGNTEAFF.

The chain links TRBV5-1 to TRBJ2-3; TRBD2 aligns across 12 bases. The length of the CDR3 is 15 residues. J lost 8 bases, V lost 7 bases, and 11 bases had no gene match. Germline CDR1 and CDR2: SGHRS and YFSETQ. The DNA of the CDR3 is TGCGCCAGCGGCCCGACTAGCGGGGGCATCGGTACGCAGTATTTT. It encodes CASGPTSGGIGTQYF.

The genes are TRBV5-1 and TRBJ1-1, with D possibly matching TRBD1 (5 bases). The CDR3 covers 14 residues. Trimming stripped 0 bases from V and 5 bases from J, with 11 bases between. Germline CDR1 is SGHRS and CDR2 is YFSETQ. CDR3 bases: TGCGCCAGCAGCTTGGTTGGGGGGATGACTGAAGCTTTCTTT. This codes for CASSLVGGMTEAFF.

This chain connects TRBV5-6 to TRBJ2-5; D is perhaps TRBD2 (5 bases). V was shortened by 4 bases and J by 4 bases, with 14 bases between the two germline ends. This CDR3 has 14 residues. The germline V gene encodes CDR1 SGHDT and CDR2 YYEEEE. CDR3 in amino acids: CASSIGGRGETQYF. In nucleotides, the CDR3 is TGTGCCAGCAGCATCGGTGGTCGGGGAGAGACCCAGTACTTC.

This clone was observed a few times. The chain recombines TRBV10-2 with TRBJ2-7, with 9 bases identical to TRBD1. Germline-derived CDR1 and CDR2 are WSHSY and SAAADI. The CDR3 runs to 15 residues. With V trimmed by 0 bases and J by 3 bases, 3 bases remained unmatched. The CDR3 reads CASSESNRGLYEQYF. For the CDR3, the DNA is TGCGCCAGCAGTGAGTCCAACAGGGGGCTCTACGAGCAGTACTTC.

This chain joins TRBV6-5 and TRBJ1-3, with 7 bases lining up with TRBD1. Per germline, CDR1 MNHEY and CDR2 SVGAGI. Unmatched junction bases numbered 3, after V lost 6 bases and J lost 1 base. The CDR3 consists of 14 residues. This CDR3 is CASRAGGSGNTIYF. In DNA, the CDR3 is TGTGCCAGCAGAGCAGGGGGGTCTGGAAACACCATATATTTT.

The rearrangement links TRBV2 to TRBJ2-1; the D gene is possibly TRBD2 (6 bases). The CDR3 is 15 amino acids. V dropped 11 bases and J dropped 0 bases, with 17 bases sitting between them. Germline assignment: CDR1 SNHLY and CDR2 FYNNEI. The CDR3 DNA reads TGTGCCTCCTTTTTGGACGGGAGCTCCTACAATGAGCAGTTCTTC. Translation gives CASFLDGSSYNEQFF.

Only one count was recorded for this clone. The chain joins TRBV5-4 to TRBJ2-7, with 11 bases fitting TRBD1. Trimming removed 7 bases from V and 5 bases from J; junction bases left unmatched: 2. The length of the CDR3 is 12 residues. Germline loops: CDR1 SGHNT, CDR2 YYREEE (reference sequence). The CDR3 nucleotides are TGTGCCAGCGGGGGACAGGGGGACGAGCAGTACTTC. This sequence encodes CASGGQGDEQYF.

This rearrangement joins TRBV5-1 to TRBJ2-3; D perhaps matches TRBD1 (5 bases). The CDR3 has 15 residues. V shed 5 bases and J shed 4 bases, with 17 bases lying between them. Looked up from germline, CDR1 is SGHRS and CDR2 is YFSETQ. In nucleotides, the CDR3 is TGCGCCAGCAGAATCTCAGCAGGGTACGCAGATACGCAGTATTTT. It codes for CASRISAGYADTQYF.

The chain carries TRBV7-2 and TRBJ2-7; tentative D call: TRBD2 (6 bases). Germline CDR1 is SGHTA and CDR2 is FQGNSA. Trimming pared 5 bases from V and 0 bases from J, leaving 17 bases between. The CDR3 sequence is 16 residues long. The CDR3 here is CASSTRSGSSSYEQYF. CDR3 in DNA: TGTGCCAGCAGCACCCGAAGCGGGTCAAGCTCCTACGAGCAGTACTTC.

V is TRBV7-6 and J is TRBJ2-5; 10 nucleotides align to TRBD2. Trimming cost V 4 bases and J 11 bases; bases outside gene matches: 16. This CDR3 has 16 amino acids. Germline CDR1 is SGHVS and CDR2 is FNYEAQ. CDR3 in amino acids: CASSSPQLAGAYEQYF. CDR3 nucleotides: TGTGCCAGCAGCTCACCTCAGCTAGCGGGAGCGTATGAGCAGTACTTC.

The chain links TRBV18 to TRBJ2-3, with D perhaps matching TRBD2 (6 bases). Germline V gene data show CDR1 as KGHSH and CDR2 as LQKENI. The CDR3 is 15 amino acids. Trimming shortened V by 1 base and J by 0 bases, and 8 bases separated the two germline ends. CDR3 loop: CASSPLGTSTDTQYF. The DNA of the CDR3 is TGTGCCAGCTCACCACTGGGGACTAGCACAGATACGCAGTATTTT.

The chain recombines TRBV28 with TRBJ2-7, with 7 bases matching TRBD1. Unmatched junction bases numbered 10, after V lost 2 bases and J lost 6 bases. The CDR3 loop spans 15 amino acids. Germline loops: CDR1 MDHEN, CDR2 SYDVKM. CDR3 loop: CASSLGTTGSPEQYF. In DNA, the CDR3 is TGTGCCAGCAGTTTAGGGACGACAGGGAGTCCCGAGCAGTACTTC.

This chain uses TRBV9 with TRBJ2-7; the match to TRBD1 covers 7 bases. This CDR3 region has 13 residues. Germline V lookup: CDR1 SGDLS, CDR2 YYNGEE. Trimming took 0 bases from V and 7 from J; bases not matched to a gene: 4. The CDR3 DNA reads TGTGCCAGCAGCGTAGAACAGGGGAGTGAGCAGTACTTC. This codes for CASSVEQGSEQYF.

The chain joins TRBV29-1 to TRBJ1-1; D gene uncertain. The CDR3 length is 13 residues. In germline, CDR1 is SQVTM, CDR2 ANQGSEA. V was pared by 5 bases and J by 0 bases, with 10 bases between. The CDR3: CSVRDKLNTEAFF. In DNA, the CDR3 is TGCAGCGTTCGAGACAAGTTGAACACTGAAGCTTTCTTT.

This chain joins TRBV19 and TRBJ1-1, with 7 nucleotides matching TRBD1. Per the germline V gene, CDR1 is LNHDA and CDR2 is SQIVND (reference sequence). This CDR3 region has 12 residues. The V gene end was trimmed by 3 bases and the J gene end by 11 bases; junction bases not matched to a gene: 6. The CDR3, as DNA: TGTGCCAGTAGTATCGACAGGGTAGGGGCTTTCTTT. This codes for CASSIDRVGAFF.

This clone was observed once. The chain uses TRBV30 and TRBJ1-4, with 9 positions matching TRBD1. Germline V CDR1 and CDR2: GTSNPN, SVGIG (reference sequence). The V gene end was trimmed by 5 bases and the J gene end by 2 bases; junction bases not matched to a gene: 6. The CDR3 has 15 residues. CDR3 nucleotide sequence: TGTGCCTGGGCCCAGGACAGGGGCACTAATGAAAAACTGTTTTTT. Its protein product is CAWAQDRGTNEKLFF.